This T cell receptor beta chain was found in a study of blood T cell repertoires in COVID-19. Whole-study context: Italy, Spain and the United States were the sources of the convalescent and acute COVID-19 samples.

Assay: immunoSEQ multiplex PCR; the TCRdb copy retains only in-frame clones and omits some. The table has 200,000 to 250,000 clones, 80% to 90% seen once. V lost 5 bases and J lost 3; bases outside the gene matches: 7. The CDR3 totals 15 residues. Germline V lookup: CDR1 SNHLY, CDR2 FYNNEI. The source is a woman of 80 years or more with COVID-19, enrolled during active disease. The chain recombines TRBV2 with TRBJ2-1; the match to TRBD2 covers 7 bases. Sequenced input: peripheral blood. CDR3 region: CASSQEAGDYNEQFF. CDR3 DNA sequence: TGTGCCAGCAGTCAAGAGGCGGGGGACTACAATGAGCAGTTCTTC.